The clone carrying this TCR beta chain has a count of ten or more. Antigen: not known. This sample stems from a study of T-cell reconstitution after alpha-beta-depleted transplantation in children. General observations from the study: Several hundred expanded graft clones reportedly supplied alpha-beta T cells about two months after transplant.

CDR3 length: 15 amino acids. Trimming took 2 bases from V and 2 from J, leaving 14 bases between them. The germline gives CDR1 DFQATT, CDR2 SNEGSKA (reference sequence). Preparation of the TCRbeta library used unique molecular identifiers. TCRdb re-analysed the PCR reads in MiXCR, keeping a single row per CDR3 protein. The sample has approximately 130,000 distinct CDR3 sequences, roughly 10% seen once. This receptor was obtained from a girl less than two years old who had a stem cell transplant for combined immunodeficiency, so the T cells may come from the graft donor. This sample comprised PBMCs, mostly from graft donor cells, obtained 180 days after TCRalphabeta/CD19-depleted stem cell transplant. This chain uses TRBV20-1 with TRBJ2-3; D is ambiguous. DNA for the CDR3: TGCAGTGCTAGATCCCCCGCGGAGATCACAGATACGCAGTATTTT. Encoded protein: CSARSPAEITDTQYF.